This T cell receptor (beta chain) was sequenced during a study of blood T cell repertoires in COVID-19. Whole-study context: T cells, B-cell-depleted T cells, or PBMCs supplied cDNA or gDNA.

In the original processing: Amplification of reference gene primers was used by the study to estimate nucleated cell counts. Assay used: immunoSEQ multiplex PCR; TCRdb lists only in-frame clones, some missing. The DNA gave D and trimming, while V, J and clone size come from that table. The data hold approximately 410,000 clones, with about nine tenths observed a single time. Material: peripheral blood. This receptor was obtained from a young woman with active or convalescent COVID-19.

The CDR3 here is CASSSGTGNTGELFF. CDR3 DNA: TGTGCCAGCAGCTCCGGGACAGGGAACACCGGGGAGCTGTTTTTT. V and J are TRBV7-9 and TRBJ2-2; 8 positions agree with TRBD1. The CDR3 consists of 15 residues. Germline loops: CDR1 SEHNR, CDR2 FQNEAQ (reference sequence). J lost 1 base, V lost 4 bases, and 2 bases had no gene match.